This T cell receptor (beta chain) comes out of a study of beta chain features in type 1 diabetes. Study-wide findings and caveats: Any HLA effect on TCRB rearrangement was left unresolved by small sub-analyses. When VDJ junctions were examined, type 1 diabetes patients showed fewer insertions and more deletions. All four CD4+ subsets of Type 1 diabetes patients contained TCRB CDR3s that were moderately but significantly shorter. Researchers reported that naive, central memory and Treg TCRB repertoires appeared more similar in patients than in healthy donors.

All of the isolated RNA was reverse transcribed, so expressed TCRB transcripts were sequenced. Clones were sequenced by immunoSEQ multiplex PCR, and TCRdb holds only the in-frame ones, with some missing. The data hold 680,000 or so clones, with roughly 13% observed a single time. For this clone: Antigen unknown.

The V gene's germline CDR1 is MNHNS and CDR2 SASEGT. The CDR3 has 13 amino acids. Trimming pared 7 bases from V and 10 bases from J, leaving 14 bases between. Cell sorting via CD45RO/CCR7/CD25/CD127/CD95/CD27 was performed to obtain CD4+ naive, central memory, regulatory and stem cell-like memory cells. Sequencing input: naive CD4+ T cells from blood. The chain combines TRBV6-1 with TRBJ1-6; D gene unclear. The source is a man between 18 and 29 years old with type 1 diabetes. CDR3 sequence: CASTPGEISPLHF. CDR3 DNA sequence: TGTGCCAGCACTCCGGGCGAGATATCACCCCTCCACTTT.